Following are 10 T cell receptor beta chains from one sample sequenced in a study of blood T cell repertoires in COVID-19. The protocol was immunoSEQ multiplex PCR, while the TCRdb copy is restricted to in-frame clones and leaves out a portion. The sample gives a few hundred thousand clones, roughly 86% of which show up once; about 9.4% is in the top ten. Material: peripheral blood. These receptors were obtained from a young woman with COVID-19, enrolled during active disease.

The chain recombines TRBV3-1 (or the pseudogene TRBV3-2) with TRBJ2-6; TRBD1 matches 12 bases. Trimming cost V 5 bases and J 0 bases; bases outside gene matches: 2. Germline V gives CDR1 LGHDT, CDR2 YNNKEL (reference sequence). The CDR3 covers 17 residues. The CDR3 coding sequence is TGTGCCAGCAGCGGGACAGGGGGCTACTCTGGGGCCAACGTCCTGACTTTC. It translates to CASSGTGGYSGANVLTF.

The V and J genes are TRBV11-1 and TRBJ2-3; weak D call: TRBD2 (6 bases). The CDR3 spans 15 residues. Trimming took off 1 base at V and 5 bases at J, with 13 bases between the two ends. Looked up from germline, CDR1 is SGHAT and CDR2 is FQDESV (reference sequence). CDR3 loop: CASSLGGGRGDTQYF. In DNA, the CDR3 is TGTGCCAGCAGCTTAGGGGGAGGAAGGGGAGATACGCAGTATTTT.

This clone was seen only once. This rearrangement joins TRBV2 to TRBJ1-4, with D possibly matching TRBD1 (5 bases). Trimming shortened V by 3 bases and J by 4 bases, and 12 bases separated the two germline ends. The germline V gene encodes CDR1 SNHLY and CDR2 FYNNEI. This CDR3 has 15 amino acids. The CDR3 coding sequence is TGTGCCAGCAGTGAGAGGAGACAGATTAATGAAAAACTGTTTTTT. Protein: CASSERRQINEKLFF.

The CDR3 sequence is CASSLWPDRNTEAFF. The CDR3 DNA is TGTGCCAGCAGTTTATGGCCAGACAGGAACACTGAAGCTTTCTTT. This rearrangement joins TRBV28 to TRBJ1-1; maybe TRBD1 (5 bases). With 0 bases removed from V and 1 base from J, the gap between germline ends came to 9 bases. This CDR3 is 15 amino acids long. In germline, CDR1 is MDHEN, CDR2 SYDVKM.

This sequence joins TRBV6-5 and TRBJ2-5; D possibly corresponds to TRBD1 (6 bases). The V gene lost 0 bases and the J gene lost 5 bases, with 10 bases spanning the gap. Germline V gene lookup returns CDR1 MNHEY and CDR2 SVGAGI. This CDR3 region has 14 residues. DNA of the CDR3: TGTGCCAGCAGTTACTCCGCCAGGGGTGAGACCCAGTACTTC. The encoded protein is CASSYSARGETQYF.

The genes are TRBV18 and TRBJ1-2; 8 bases map to TRBD1. From germline, CDR1 is KGHSH and CDR2 LQKENI. The trim removed 4 bases at V and 0 bases at J, leaving 7 bases unmatched. The CDR3 is 16 residues long. The CDR3 is CASSRSGQGSNYGYTF. The DNA of the CDR3 is TGTGCCAGCTCACGAAGCGGACAGGGCTCTAACTATGGCTACACCTTC. Combining the CDR3 with reference TRBV18 and TRBJ1-2 gives the whole variable domain NAGVMQNPRHLVRRRGQEARLRCSPMKGHSHVYWYRQLPEEGLKFMVYLQKENIIDESGMPKERFSAEFPKEGPSILRIQQVVRGDSAAYFCASSRSGQGSNYGYTFGSGTRLTVV.

The chain links TRBV5-4 to TRBJ2-7; D possibly corresponds to TRBD1 (5 bases). Trimming removed 4 bases from V and 7 bases from J, with 21 bases in between. Germline V CDR1 and CDR2: SGHNT, YYREEE (reference sequence). The CDR3 totals 15 residues. In DNA form, the CDR3 reads TGTGCCAGCAGCAGCGTTTTGGGGCCATCGTCAGAGCAGTACTTC. Translation gives CASSSVLGPSSEQYF.

This chain joins TRBV27 and TRBJ2-3; the match to TRBD2 covers 7 bases. V was clipped by 4 bases and J by 4 bases; unmatched bases: 5. Germline lookup yields CDR1 MNHEY and CDR2 SMNVEV (reference sequence). The CDR3 has 14 residues. The CDR3 DNA reads as TGTGCCAGCAGTTCTTGGACTAGTTCAGATACGCAGTATTTT. Amino acid sequence: CASSSWTSSDTQYF.

This clone came up a few times. The chain carries TRBV19 and TRBJ1-1; no clear D gene. Germline CDR1 and CDR2: LNHDA and SQIVND (reference sequence). V lost 3 bases and J lost 4, with 12 bases in between. The CDR3 has 14 amino acids. The CDR3 here is CASSMSTRGTEAFF. The CDR3 bases are TGTGCCAGTAGTATGTCCACGCGGGGCACTGAAGCTTTCTTT.

This clone appeared once. The chain carries TRBV6-6 and TRBJ2-7, with D possibly being TRBD1 (6 bases). Trimming cost V 0 bases and J 7 bases, with 13 bases left between them. The CDR3 consists of 14 residues. The germline V gene encodes CDR1 MNHNY and CDR2 SVGAGI (reference sequence). The CDR3 DNA reads TGTGCCAGCAGTTACTCCGGCAGGGGTTGGGAGCAGTACTTC. This sequence encodes CASSYSGRGWEQYF.